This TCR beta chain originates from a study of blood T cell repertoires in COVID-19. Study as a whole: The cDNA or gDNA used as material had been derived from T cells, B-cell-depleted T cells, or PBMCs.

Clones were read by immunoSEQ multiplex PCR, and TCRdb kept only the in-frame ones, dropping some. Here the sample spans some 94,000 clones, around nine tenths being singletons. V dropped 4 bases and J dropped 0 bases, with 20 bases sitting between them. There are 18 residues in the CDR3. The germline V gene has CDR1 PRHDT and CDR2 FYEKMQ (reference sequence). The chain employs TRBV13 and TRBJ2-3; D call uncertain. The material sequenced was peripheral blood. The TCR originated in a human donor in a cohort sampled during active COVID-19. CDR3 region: CASSSGGLLTPSTDTQYF. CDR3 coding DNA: TGTGCCAGCAGCTCCGGTGGGCTATTAACTCCTAGCACAGATACGCAGTATTTT. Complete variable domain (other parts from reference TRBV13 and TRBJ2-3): AAGVIQSPRHLIKEKRETATLKCYPIPRHDTVYWYQQGPGQDPQFLISFYEKMQSDKGSIPDRFSAQQFSDYHSELNMSSLELGDSALYFCASSSGGLLTPSTDTQYFGPGTRLTVL.